This TCR beta chain derives from a study of T cell repertoires in cytomegalovirus infection. The overall study: TCR beta signatures that were public indicated CMV infection and matching HLA type.

V was cut by 5 bases and J by 0 bases, with 13 bases left in between. The CDR3 consists of 15 residues. CDR1 SEHNR and CDR2 FQNEAQ come from the germline V gene (reference sequence). TCRdb fed the reads into MiXCR, producing one record per CDR3 protein. There are over 300,000 distinct CDR3 sequences in the sample; about a sixth occur only once, and around 12% lies in the top ten. This clonotype came up many times. The rearrangement uses TRBV7-9 and TRBJ1-1, with D maybe TRBD1 (5 bases). The sample was PBMCs. This receptor was identified in a human donor in good health (CMV status not recorded). Some clones in this sample may be carry-over from other donors' samples. The CDR3 bases are TGTGCCAGCAGCATAAGCGGGACCGTGAACACTGAAGCTTTCTTT. Amino acid sequence: CASSISGTVNTEAFF.